A selection of T cell receptor beta chains follows, all from one sample in a study of vaccination effects on CD4 cells after COVID-19. Their specific antigens are unknown. TCRdb's copy holds only in-frame clones and misses some; the assay was immunoSEQ multiplex PCR. Of 55,000 or so clones in the sample, 70% were seen once. Material: CD4+ T cells from PBMCs cultured with SARS-CoV-2 spike peptides, obtained before COVID-19 vaccination. The source is a human donor who received a COVID-19 vaccine. CDR3s include the opening cysteine and the closing phenylalanine or tryptophan. The D gene is left open where the match is weak. Clone size is not always given. Where it is, it says once, few, many or a class for expanded clones.

V,D,J,size,CDR3,DNA
TRBV6-2/TRBV6-3,.,TRBJ1-5,.,CASSYVADSNQPQHF,TGTGCCAGCAGTTACGTGGCAGATAGCAATCAGCCCCAGCATTTT
TRBV15,.,TRBJ1-2,few,CATSTVDNYGYTF,TGTGCCACCAGCACCGTGGATAACTATGGCTACACCTTC
TRBV18,TRBD1,TRBJ1-1,.,CASSLQGDYEAFF,TGTGCCAGCTCACTCCAGGGGGACTATGAAGCTTTCTTT
TRBV19,.,TRBJ1-4,.,CASRGRAREKLFF,TGTGCCAGTAGAGGACGGGCCCGTGAAAAACTGTTTTTT
TRBV4-2,TRBD2,TRBJ2-1,few,CASSQDLSSGSYNEQFF,TGTGCCAGCAGCCAAGATTTGTCTAGCGGATCCTACAATGAGCAGTTCTTC
TRBV28,.,TRBJ1-2,.,CASSQGYPLKTDYGYTF,TGTGCCAGCAGTCAGGGCTACCCACTCAAGACGGATTATGGCTACACCTTC
TRBV2,.,TRBJ2-1,.,CASSKGRGAGDEQFF,TGTGCCAGCAGTAAGGGGCGGGGCGCCGGGGATGAGCAGTTCTTC
TRBV30,.,TRBJ2-7,.,CAWSPTGYEQYF,TGTGCCTGGAGCCCTACAGGGTACGAGCAGTACTTC
TRBV4-1,TRBD1,TRBJ2-7,.,CASSQGTGEYEQYF,TGCGCCAGCAGCCAGGGGACAGGGGAGTACGAGCAGTACTTC
TRBV11-1,.,TRBJ2-1,.,CASSFSIAVDEQFF,TGTGCCAGCAGCTTTAGTATAGCAGTCGATGAGCAGTTCTTC
TRBV3-1/TRBV3-2,.,TRBJ2-7,.,CASSPSVNSYEQYF,TGTGCCAGCAGCCCAAGTGTGAACTCCTACGAGCAGTACTTC
TRBV3-1/TRBV3-2,.,TRBJ2-7,.,CASSRRPNSYEQYF,TGTGCCAGCAGCCGCCGACCGAACAGCTACGAGCAGTACTTC
TRBV4-2,.,TRBJ1-4,.,CASSQGARDEKLFF,TGTGCCAGCAGCCAAGGGGCTAGGGATGAAAAACTGTTTTTT
TRBV6-1,.,TRBJ1-2,few,CASSEGGRGNGYTF,TGTGCCAGCAGTGAAGGCGGCAGGGGAAATGGCTACACCTTC
TRBV14,.,TRBJ2-7,.,CASSGLYEQYF,TGTGCCAGCAGCGGCCTCTACGAGCAGTACTTC
TRBV25-1,TRBD1,TRBJ1-2,.,CASSELGQGRNTNYGYTF,TGTGCCAGCAGTGAATTGGGACAGGGCCGAAACACTAACTATGGCTACACCTTC
TRBV6-1,TRBD1,TRBJ1-5,few,CASSESPEGANQPQHF,TGTGCCAGCAGTGAAAGCCCGGAGGGGGCGAACCAGCCCCAGCATTTT
TRBV2,.,TRBJ1-6,.,CASISQRTYNSPLHF,TGTGCCAGCATAAGCCAGAGAACCTATAATTCACCCCTCCACTTT
TRBV21-1,.,TRBJ1-5,few,CASKFPVGAPVEHF,TGTGCCAGCAAGTTTCCCGTAGGGGCCCCGGTGGAGCATTTT
TRBV19,.,TRBJ2-2,.,CASSIEGTYNGELFF,TGTGCCAGTAGTATCGAGGGGACGTATAACGGGGAGCTGTTTTTT
TRBV27,.,TRBJ2-5,.,CASRSQGGRETQYF,TGTGCCAGCAGAAGTCAGGGAGGACGAGAGACCCAGTACTTC
TRBV19,.,TRBJ1-4,once,CASSPDRKNEKLFF,TGTGCCAGTAGCCCGGACAGAAAAAATGAAAAACTGTTTTTT
TRBV20-1,TRBD1,TRBJ1-1,few,CSARVGGEAFF,TGCAGTGCCAGGGTAGGGGGCGAAGCTTTCTTT
TRBV30,.,TRBJ2-7,.,CAWSGTGLEQYF,TGTGCCTGGAGTGGAACAGGGCTCGAGCAGTACTTC
TRBV2,.,TRBJ1-2,.,CASSEATVRGYTF,TGTGCCAGCAGTGAAGCTACGGTCCGAGGCTACACCTTC
TRBV7-2,.,TRBJ1-2,.,CASSPYTEAVKRGYTF,TGTGCCAGCAGCCCCTATACGGAGGCCGTAAAGAGGGGCTACACCTTC
TRBV21-1,.,TRBJ2-7,.,CASSFAETLSYEQYF,TGTGCCAGCAGCTTCGCCGAGACCCTCTCCTACGAGCAGTACTTC
TRBV3-1/TRBV3-2,TRBD2,TRBJ2-7,.,CASSHGLGLAGAGDEQYF,TGTGCCAGCAGCCACGGATTGGGACTAGCGGGAGCTGGGGACGAGCAGTACTTC
TRBV12-2,.,TRBJ1-2,.,CASRSHRTGVCPNYGYTF,TGTGCAAGTCGCTCCCATCGGACAGGGGTTTGCCCTAACTATGGCTACACCTTC
TRBV3-1/TRBV3-2,TRBD1,TRBJ2-7,.,CASSQRDSNSYEQYF,TGTGCCAGCAGCCAACGGGACAGCAATTCCTACGAGCAGTACTTC
TRBV18,TRBD1,TRBJ1-5,few,CASSPSAGQGQPQHF,TGTGCCAGCTCACCGAGCGCGGGACAGGGTCAGCCCCAGCATTTT
TRBV4-1,.,TRBJ2-5,.,CASSQVRRETQYF,TGCGCCAGCAGCCAAGTACGTAGGGAGACCCAGTACTTC
TRBV28,.,TRBJ2-7,.,CASSLSGLSEQYF,TGTGCCAGCAGTTTAAGTGGACTGAGCGAGCAGTACTTC
TRBV3-1/TRBV3-2,TRBD2,TRBJ2-1,.,CASSNSGRPGNEQFF,TGTGCCAGCAGCAATAGCGGGAGGCCCGGCAATGAGCAGTTCTTC
TRBV5-8,.,TRBJ2-6,.,CASSPRWANVLTF,TGTGCCAGCAGCCCACGCTGGGCCAACGTCCTGACTTTC
TRBV7-9,.,TRBJ2-1,.,CASSLAKGVDEQFF,TGTGCCAGCAGCTTAGCGAAAGGGGTGGATGAGCAGTTCTTC
TRBV29-1,.,TRBJ1-1,.,CSVGGQGLPTEAFF,TGCAGCGTGGGGGGGCAGGGGCTGCCCACTGAAGCTTTCTTT
TRBV5-6,.,TRBJ1-2,.,CASSLDPREGYTF,TGTGCCAGCAGCTTGGACCCCCGTGAGGGCTACACCTTC
TRBV7-9,.,TRBJ2-7,.,CASSLDRAEQYF,TGTGCCAGCAGCCTGGATAGGGCCGAGCAGTACTTC
TRBV18,TRBD1,TRBJ1-6,few,CASSLLHDRGNSPLHF,TGTGCCAGCTCCTTATTGCATGACAGGGGTAATTCACCCCTCCACTTT
TRBV6-6,.,TRBJ1-5,few,CASSPTGPNRPQHF,TGTGCCAGCAGTCCCACAGGACCCAATCGACCCCAGCATTTT
TRBV5-5,TRBD1,TRBJ1-1,few,CASSHTGGTEAFF,TGTGCCAGCAGCCACACAGGGGGAACTGAAGCTTTCTTT
TRBV5-4,.,TRBJ2-1,.,CASSLVGDNEQFF,TGTGCCAGCAGCTTGGTGGGGGACAATGAGCAGTTCTTC
TRBV5-5,.,TRBJ2-6,.,CASSLGADGDPSGANVLTF,TGTGCCAGCAGCTTGGGGGCCGACGGGGACCCCTCTGGGGCCAACGTCCTGACTTTC
TRBV7-9,.,TRBJ1-3,.,CASSFEDGNTIYF,TGTGCCAGCAGCTTTGAAGACGGAAACACCATATATTTT
TRBV9,.,TRBJ2-3,.,CASSVGQFPDTQYF,TGTGCCAGCAGCGTAGGTCAGTTTCCAGATACGCAGTATTTT
TRBV28,TRBD1,TRBJ1-4,.,CASSTDRMGATNEKLFF,TGTGCCAGCAGTACGGACAGGATGGGGGCAACTAATGAAAAACTGTTTTTT
TRBV5-6,.,TRBJ1-1,.,CASSLAGRYTEAFF,TGTGCCAGCAGCTTGGCCGGTAGGTACACTGAAGCTTTCTTT
TRBV28,TRBD1,TRBJ2-1,.,CASSPGQVSHEQFF,TGTGCCAGCAGCCCGGGACAGGTTTCCCATGAGCAGTTCTTC
TRBV4-3,.,TRBJ1-2,.,CASSQDRNWVYGYTF,TGCGCCAGCAGCCAAGATCGGAACTGGGTCTATGGCTACACCTTC
TRBV3-1/TRBV3-2,TRBD2,TRBJ2-1,.,CASSQGLAGVGQFF,TGTGCCAGCAGCCAAGGACTAGCGGGAGTCGGGCAGTTCTTC
TRBV4-1,.,TRBJ2-1,.,CASSRTTGSNEQFF,TGCGCCAGCAGCCGTACCACAGGGTCCAATGAGCAGTTCTTC